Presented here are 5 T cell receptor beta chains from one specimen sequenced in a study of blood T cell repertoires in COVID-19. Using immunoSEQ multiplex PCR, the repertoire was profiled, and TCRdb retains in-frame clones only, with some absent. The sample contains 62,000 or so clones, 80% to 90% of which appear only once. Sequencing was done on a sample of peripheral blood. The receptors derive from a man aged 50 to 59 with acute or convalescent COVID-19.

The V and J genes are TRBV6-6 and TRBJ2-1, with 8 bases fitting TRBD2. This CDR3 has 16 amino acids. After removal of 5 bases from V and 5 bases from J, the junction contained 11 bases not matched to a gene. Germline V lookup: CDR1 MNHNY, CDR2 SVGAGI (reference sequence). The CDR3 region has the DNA TGTGCCAGCAGTGGGCCAGGGACTAGAAGGGACAATGAGCAGTTCTTC. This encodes CASSGPGTRRDNEQFF.

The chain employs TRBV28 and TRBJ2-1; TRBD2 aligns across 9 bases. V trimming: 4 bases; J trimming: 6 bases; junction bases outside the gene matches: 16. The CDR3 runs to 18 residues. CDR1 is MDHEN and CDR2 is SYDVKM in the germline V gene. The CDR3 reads CASSSLQVAGAPLNEQFF. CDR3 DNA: TGTGCCAGCAGTTCCCTCCAAGTAGCGGGAGCCCCACTCAATGAGCAGTTCTTC.

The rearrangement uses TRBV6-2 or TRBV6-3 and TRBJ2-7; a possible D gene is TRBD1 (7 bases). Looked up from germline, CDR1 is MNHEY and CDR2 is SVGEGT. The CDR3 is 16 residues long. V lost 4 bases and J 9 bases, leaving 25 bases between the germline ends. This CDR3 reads CASSSGLTGRIRGQYV. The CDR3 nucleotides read TGTGCCAGCAGTTCGGGCCTGACAGGGAGGATTCGCGGGCAGTACGTC.

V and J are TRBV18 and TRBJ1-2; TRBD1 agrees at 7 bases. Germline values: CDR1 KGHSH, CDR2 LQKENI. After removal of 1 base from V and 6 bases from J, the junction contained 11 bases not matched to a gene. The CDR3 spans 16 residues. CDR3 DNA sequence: TGTGCCAGCTCACCACGGAGTAGGGGGCAGGATCATGGCTACACCTTC. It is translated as CASSPRSRGQDHGYTF.

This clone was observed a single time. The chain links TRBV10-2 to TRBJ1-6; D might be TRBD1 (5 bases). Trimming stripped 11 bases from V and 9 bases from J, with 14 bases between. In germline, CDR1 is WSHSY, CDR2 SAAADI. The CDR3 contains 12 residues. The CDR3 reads CAAGGESSPLHF. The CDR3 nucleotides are TGCGCCGCGGGGGGTGAGAGTTCACCCCTCCACTTT.